Reported below is one T cell receptor beta chain. The data originate from a study of siplizumab effects on memory and regulatory T cells. The CDR3 runs to 14 residues. In germline, CDR1 is KGHSH, CDR2 LQKENI. The V and J ends lost 5 bases and 4 bases, in that order; junction bases with no gene match: 5. Here immunoSEQ multiplex PCR was the method, and the copy in TCRdb shows in-frame clones only, minus some. The data show some 70,000 clones, 88% seen once. This TCR was sampled from a human donor in good health. Sequenced material: Tregs sorted from blood. The chain is built from TRBV18 and TRBJ1-1, with 9 bases fitting TRBD1. For the CDR3, the DNA is TGTGCCAGCTCAGGGACAGGGCGGGGCACTGAAGCTTTCTTT. Protein sequence: CASSGTGRGTEAFF. The variable domain in full, completed from reference TRBV18 and TRBJ1-1, reads NAGVMQNPRHLVRRRGQEARLRCSPMKGHSHVYWYRQLPEEGLKFMVYLQKENIIDESGMPKERFSAEFPKEGPSILRIQQVVRGDSAAYFCASSGTGRGTEAFFGQGTRLTVV.